One sample yielded the 17 T cell receptor beta chains listed below, sequenced in a study of blood T cell repertoires in COVID-19. TCRdb's copy holds only in-frame clones and misses some; the assay was immunoSEQ multiplex PCR. Of approximately 180,000 clones in the sample, 75% to 90% are singletons; the top ten hold more than 3%. Material for sequencing was peripheral blood. The receptor source for this set is a man aged 55-75 years with acute or convalescent COVID-19.

This clone was detected many times. CDR3: CASSLAASGKPQHF. The CDR3 coding sequence is TGTGCCAGCAGCTTAGCCGCTTCCGGGAAGCCCCAGCATTTT. The rearrangement uses TRBV7-8 and TRBJ1-5, with D uncertain. CDR3 length equals 14 residues. V shed 0 bases and J shed 8 bases, with 11 bases lying between them. The germline CDR1 and CDR2 sequences are SGHVS and FQNEAQ.

This chain connects TRBV7-9 to TRBJ2-7; perhaps TRBD2 as D (10 bases). Trimming removed 5 bases from V and 3 bases from J, with 26 bases in between. Germline CDR1 reads SEHNR; CDR2 reads FQNEAQ (reference sequence). The CDR3 loop spans 18 amino acids. The CDR3 DNA reads as TGTGCCAGCAGCCGGGACAGGGCCCGGACTAGCGGACGCTACGAGCAGTACTTC. As protein: CASSRDRARTSGRYEQYF.

As concerns this clone: The sample contains more than one DNA sequence encoding this CDR3. This chain connects TRBV18 to TRBJ2-3; 10 bases align to TRBD2. The V and J ends lost 0 bases and 1 base, in that order; junction bases with no gene match: 4. This CDR3 contains 17 residues. Germline V gene sequence: CDR1 KGHSH, CDR2 LQKENI. The DNA for the CDR3 is TGTGCCAGCTCACCACCGGGTCTAGCGGGAGGCACAGATACGCAGTATTTT. This encodes CASSPPGLAGGTDTQYF.

This clone was seen a single time. The rearrangement joins TRBV3-1 (or the pseudogene TRBV3-2) to TRBJ2-5; 9 nucleotides line up with TRBD1. The V and J ends lost 0 bases and 4 bases, in that order; junction bases with no gene match: 9. Germline-derived CDR1 and CDR2 are LGHDT and YNNKEL (reference sequence). This CDR3 region has 17 residues. The CDR3 sequence is CASSQDRGTGSIETQYF. Here the CDR3 DNA reads TGTGCCAGCAGCCAAGATAGAGGGACAGGGTCGATAGAGACCCAGTACTTC.

To note about this clone: Distinct nucleotide sequences in the sample also encode this CDR3. The V gene is TRBV20-1, the J gene TRBJ1-2; the D is unclear. CDR1 is DFQATT, CDR2 SNEGSKA, per germline (reference sequence). This CDR3 spans 11 amino acids. V lost 1 base, J lost 5 bases, and 5 bases lay in between. The CDR3 loop reads CSARAGYGYTF. The CDR3 region has the DNA TGCAGTGCTAGAGCAGGATATGGCTACACCTTC.

This sequence joins TRBV11-2 and TRBJ1-1, with D possibly TRBD1 on 5 matching bases. The CDR3 contains 15 residues. The germline V gene encodes CDR1 SGHAT and CDR2 FQNNGV. V was cut by 2 bases and J by 7 bases, with 17 bases left in between. In nucleotides, the CDR3 is TGTGCCAGCAGCTTAATTGGGGCGGAAAGACTTGAAGCTTTCTTT. Amino acids: CASSLIGAERLEAFF.

The CDR3 is CASSGWTGRAEAFF. The CDR3, as DNA: TGTGCCAGCAGTGGCTGGACAGGGAGGGCTGAAGCTTTCTTT. This chain uses TRBV2 with TRBJ1-1; 8 bases are a match to TRBD1. Germline CDR1 reads SNHLY; CDR2 reads FYNNEI. The CDR3 covers 14 residues. The trim removed 4 bases at V and 6 bases at J, leaving 7 bases unmatched.

This chain connects TRBV29-1 to TRBJ2-1; TRBD2 matches at 7 bases. Trimming cost V 1 base and J 11 bases; bases outside gene matches: 5. Germline V gives CDR1 SQVTM, CDR2 ANQGSEA. The CDR3 sequence is 12 residues long. For the CDR3, the DNA is TGCAGCGTTGAAGCGCCTAGCGGACAGCAGTTCTTC. This encodes CSVEAPSGQQFF.

The genes are TRBV6-5 and TRBJ1-2, with unresolved D. Germline CDR1 MNHEY, CDR2 SVGAGI. CDR3 length: 14 residues. V lost 6 bases and J lost 7, with 18 bases in between. The CDR3 nucleotides read TGTGCCAGCAGCCGTAGTGTGGGCTCGAGTGGCTACACCTTC. This encodes CASSRSVGSSGYTF.

The chain couples TRBV6-5 to TRBJ2-7, with D possibly being TRBD2 (6 bases). Germline V CDR1 and CDR2: MNHEY, SVGAGI. V gave up 5 bases and J gave up 6 bases, with 8 bases separating them. The CDR3 is 11 amino acids. For the CDR3, the DNA is TGTGCCAGCAGTCTAGCGTTCGAGCAGTACTTC. Residues: CASSLAFEQYF.

The CDR3 spells CASSLGGTTGELFF. The CDR3 nucleotides read TGTGCCAGCAGCTTGGGCGGCACAACCGGGGAGCTGTTTTTT. V and J are TRBV5-4 and TRBJ2-2, with unresolved D. The germline V gene encodes CDR1 SGHNT and CDR2 YYREEE (reference sequence). Between the trimmed V and J ends, which lost 0 bases and 5 bases, there was a span of 8 bases. The CDR3 sequence is 14 residues long.

The chain links TRBV9 to TRBJ2-2; 7 bases fit TRBD1. There are 17 residues in the CDR3. V lost 0 bases to trimming and J lost 1 base; unmatched junction nucleotides: 6. Germline V gene data show CDR1 as SGDLS and CDR2 as YYNGEE. CDR3 nucleotide sequence: TGTGCCAGCAGCGTAGGTAGAGGGGGCCGGAACACCGGGGAGCTGTTTTTT. Protein product: CASSVGRGGRNTGELFF.

This rearrangement joins TRBV18 to TRBJ1-1; 8 bases map to TRBD1. The CDR3 sequence is 13 residues long. V trimming: 1 base; J trimming: 7 bases; junction bases outside the gene matches: 2. Germline CDR1 is KGHSH and CDR2 is LQKENI. CDR3 residues: CASSPQGTGEAFF. In nucleotides, the CDR3 is TGTGCCAGCTCACCACAAGGGACAGGTGAAGCTTTCTTT.

The chain couples TRBV28 to TRBJ1-1, with TRBD1 matching 7 bases. The length of the CDR3 is 15 residues. Germline V gene lookup returns CDR1 MDHEN and CDR2 SYDVKM. Unmatched junction bases numbered 6, after V lost 5 bases and J lost 0 bases. CDR3 DNA sequence: TGTGCCAGCAGTAAATTGGACAGGTTGAACACTGAAGCTTTCTTT. Protein product: CASSKLDRLNTEAFF.

Only a few counts were recorded for this clone. The chain is built from TRBV5-1 and TRBJ2-2; 14 bases fit TRBD2. CDR1 is SGHRS, CDR2 YFSETQ, per germline. This CDR3 contains 17 residues. Trimming took 4 bases from V and 4 from J; bases not matched to a gene: 6. The CDR3 here is CASSGLAGGTSTGELFF. The DNA of the CDR3 is TGCGCCAGCAGCGGACTAGCGGGAGGAACAAGCACCGGGGAGCTGTTTTTT.

The chain uses TRBV19 and TRBJ2-3, with TRBD1 identical over 9 bases. Germline assignment: CDR1 LNHDA and CDR2 SQIVND (reference sequence). V lost 6 bases, J lost 6 bases, and 4 bases stayed unmatched. There are 13 residues in the CDR3. CDR3 region: CASSRQGVDTQYF. The DNA for the CDR3 is TGTGCCAGTAGCAGACAGGGGGTTGATACGCAGTATTTT.

A few counts support this clone. V usage is TRBV20-1 and J usage is TRBJ2-3, with D possibly TRBD1 on 6 matching bases. The germline CDR1 and CDR2 sequences are DFQATT and SNEGSKA (reference sequence). The ends were cut back, 3 bases at V and 5 bases at J, with 12 bases in the middle. The CDR3 has 13 residues. The CDR3 reads CSASFTGLDTQYF. In DNA, the CDR3 is TGCAGTGCTAGTTTCACAGGGTTAGATACGCAGTATTTT.